The 25 T cell receptor beta chains given below trace back to one sample, sequenced in a study of blood T cells in healthy people across ages. Using a J-beta primer mix together with a sample-barcoded 5' primer, a second PCR was run for about 6 to 12 cycles. TCRdb itself ran the 5' RACE reads through MiXCR, one entry per CDR3 protein. Among approximately 800,000 distinct CDR3 sequences listed, more than 35% were seen once. The sequenced material came from blood. These receptors all stem from an elderly man in good health.

The V call is TRBV5-1, the J call TRBJ1-1; D is ambiguous. Germline V gene lookup returns CDR1 SGHRS and CDR2 YFSETQ. The CDR3 is 15 residues long. Deletions cut 0 bases from V and 1 base from J, with 10 bases between. DNA for the CDR3: TGCGCCAGCAGCTTGGGGGAGGGATCGAACACTGAAGCTTTCTTT. Its protein is CASSLGEGSNTEAFF.

This clonotype was counted once. The rearrangement joins TRBV20-1 to TRBJ2-7, with D hard to call. The CDR3 consists of 15 residues. In germline, CDR1 is DFQATT, CDR2 SNEGSKA (reference sequence). V was cut by 2 bases and J by 2 bases, with 16 bases left in between. The CDR3 bases are TGCAGTGCTAGATGGGCAGGCCGGAAAACCTACGAGCAGTACTTC. This sequence encodes CSARWAGRKTYEQYF.

V and J are TRBV4-3 and TRBJ2-1; D is perhaps TRBD1 (5 bases). CDR1 LGHNA and CDR2 YSLEER come from the germline V gene. V dropped 0 bases and J dropped 3 bases, with 15 bases sitting between them. There are 17 residues in the CDR3. The CDR3 loop reads CASSQDIDRPGYNEQFF. CDR3 coding DNA: TGCGCCAGCAGCCAAGATATCGACAGACCTGGCTACAATGAGCAGTTCTTC.

About this clonotype itself: Relative to the germline gene, one junction end is altered; a read error may explain this. This chain joins TRBV15 and TRBJ2-4; D is undetermined. The J call may be mistaken, given a closer DNA end match to TRBJ2-7. The CDR3 is made up of 13 amino acids. Per germline, CDR1 LNHNV and CDR2 YYDKDF (reference sequence). This CDR3 reads CAISRDLHNEQYF. In nucleotides, the CDR3 is TGTGCCATCAGCAGAGATCTACACAACGAGCAGTACTTC.

This sequence joins TRBV12-3 or TRBV12-4 and TRBJ1-6; perhaps TRBD1 as D (5 bases). This CDR3 spans 15 amino acids. Trimming shortened V by 6 bases and J by 0 bases, and 9 bases separated the two germline ends. CDR3 nucleotides: TGTGCCAGCAGCCGACAGAGCTCCTATAATTCACCCCTCCACTTT. Protein product: CASSRQSSYNSPLHF.

The V and J genes are TRBV12-3 or TRBV12-4 and TRBJ2-7; D might be TRBD1 (6 bases). Between the trimmed V and J ends, which lost 8 bases and 10 bases, there was a span of 21 bases. CDR3 length equals 13 residues. The CDR3 coding sequence is TGTGCCAGCCGCCTTACGGGACAAGAGGCCCAGTACTTC. This codes for CASRLTGQEAQYF.

J is TRBJ1-2 and V is TRBV20-1; tentatively, D is TRBD1 (6 bases). This CDR3 spans 12 amino acids. The V end lost 1 base, the J end lost 5 bases, and 8 bases lay between the germline ends. Germline CDR1 is DFQATT and CDR2 is SNEGSKA (reference sequence). The CDR3 coding sequence is TGCAGTGCTAGAGGAAGGGGGTATGGCTACACCTTC. Its translation: CSARGRGYGYTF.

The rearrangement links TRBV6-1 to TRBJ1-2, with no clear D. Germline CDR1 and CDR2: MNHNS and SASEGT. Trimming stripped 5 bases from V and 0 bases from J, with 7 bases between. This CDR3 has 13 residues. The CDR3: CASSPDPNYGYTF. In DNA, the CDR3 is TGTGCCAGCAGTCCCGACCCTAACTATGGCTACACCTTC.

This clonotype came up a few times. The V and J genes are TRBV20-1 and TRBJ2-3; D unclear. Germline V gene lookup returns CDR1 DFQATT and CDR2 SNEGSKA (reference sequence). V dropped 3 bases and J dropped 0 bases, with 4 bases sitting between them. There are 12 residues in the CDR3. The chain's CDR3 is CSARTSTDTQYF. CDR3 DNA sequence: TGCAGTGCTAGGACTAGCACAGATACGCAGTATTTT.

This clonotype was recorded a few times. The rearrangement joins TRBV11-2 to TRBJ2-6, with D unresolved. This CDR3 comprises 14 residues. CDR1 is SGHAT and CDR2 is FQNNGV in the germline V gene. Trimming pared 4 bases from V and 2 bases from J, leaving 6 bases between. CDR3 sequence: CASSSTPGANVLTF. As DNA, the CDR3 is TGTGCCAGCAGCTCGACCCCTGGGGCCAACGTCCTGACTTTC.

The genes are TRBV28 and TRBJ2-1; D is unclear. Judging by the DNA end, TRBJ2-7 fits better; the J call may be wrong. Germline V CDR1 and CDR2: MDHEN, SYDVKM. This CDR3 has 14 residues. CDR3: CASGKTVVPYEQYF. CDR3 sequence (DNA): TGTGCCAGCGGCAAGACGGTCGTTCCCTACGAGCAGTACTTC.

This clonotype was detected once. The CDR3 coding sequence is TGCAGCGTTACCCGGGAAGGGAACACCGGGGAGCTGTTTTTT. It codes for CSVTREGNTGELFF. The chain recombines TRBV29-1 with TRBJ2-2; TRBD2 is a possible D gene (5 bases). CDR1 and CDR2 from the germline V gene are SQVTM and ANQGSEA. This CDR3 is built from 14 residues. V lost 5 bases to trimming and J lost 1 base, with 11 bases between them.

This clonotype was detected once. The gene calls are TRBV27 and TRBJ2-1; 7 bases map to TRBD2. Germline V CDR1 and CDR2: MNHEY, SMNVEV (reference sequence). V lost 5 bases, J lost 9 bases, and 10 bases stayed unmatched. This CDR3 contains 14 residues. The chain's CDR3 is CASSLGLDAREQFF. As DNA, the CDR3 is TGTGCCAGCAGTCTTGGACTAGATGCGCGTGAGCAGTTCTTC.

About this clonotype itself: The junction shows a germline mismatch at one end, possibly a read error. The genes are TRBV5-1 and TRBJ2-5, with unresolved D. In germline, CDR1 is SGHRS, CDR2 YFSETQ. The CDR3 loop spans 15 amino acids. In DNA form, the CDR3 reads TGCGCCTGCAGCCTCCTAGGACGGAACCAAGAGACCCAGTACTTC. This gives the protein CACSLLGRNQETQYF.

This chain links TRBV15 with TRBJ2-7, with 9 bases lining up with TRBD1. Germline trimming cut 6 bases from V and 5 bases from J; bases unmatched to any gene: 11. The CDR3 contains 15 residues. The V gene's germline CDR1 is LNHNV and CDR2 YYDKDF (reference sequence). The DNA for the CDR3 is TGTGCCACCAGTGGCACCGGGACAGGGTTCGACGAGCAGTACTTC. Residues: CATSGTGTGFDEQYF.

V gene TRBV12-3 or TRBV12-4 combines with J gene TRBJ2-4; 7 positions match TRBD1. The last part of the DNA fits TRBJ2-5 better; the J call may be wrong. This CDR3 contains 14 residues. CDR3 sequence reads: CASRLTGLEETQYF. For the CDR3, the DNA is TGTGCCAGCAGGCTGACAGGGTTGGAAGAGACCCAGTACTTC.

This chain connects TRBV5-1 to TRBJ2-3; D is possibly TRBD1 (6 bases). The germline CDR1 and CDR2 sequences are SGHRS and YFSETQ. The CDR3 covers 18 residues. Between the trimmed V and J ends, which lost 0 bases and 5 bases, there was a span of 22 bases. CDR3 sequence (DNA): TGCGCCAGCAGCTTGGCACCTTCGGGTCCAGGGGTGAGAGATACGCAGTATTTT. This gives the protein CASSLAPSGPGVRDTQYF.

V gene TRBV4-2 combines with J gene TRBJ1-2; D might be TRBD1 (6 bases). The CDR3 loop spans 16 amino acids. V was clipped by 4 bases and J by 3 bases, with 18 bases between them. Germline-derived CDR1 and CDR2 are LGHNA and YNFKEQ. This CDR3 is CASSLISLAGDYGYTF. The CDR3 DNA reads as TGTGCCAGCAGCCTAATTTCCCTGGCAGGGGACTATGGCTACACCTTC.

This clonotype appeared a few times. This chain uses TRBV20-1 with TRBJ1-5, with 8 bases fitting TRBD1. The V and J ends lost 5 bases and 2 bases, in that order; junction bases with no gene match: 5. The length of the CDR3 is 14 residues. Germline CDR1 reads DFQATT; CDR2 reads SNEGSKA (reference sequence). The CDR3 DNA is TGCAGTGCTTTACAGGGGGTCGGCAATCAGCCCCAGCATTTT. Amino acids: CSALQGVGNQPQHF.

This clonotype was found many times. The chain links TRBV28 to TRBJ2-5; TRBD2 aligns across 11 bases. V dropped 4 bases and J dropped 5; count of bases not matched to a gene: 9. This CDR3 region has 16 residues. Germline CDR1 and CDR2: MDHEN and SYDVKM. CDR3 loop: CASSSLTSGVLETQYF. In DNA form, the CDR3 reads TGTGCCAGCAGTTCGCTGACTAGCGGGGTGCTGGAGACCCAGTACTTC.

This clonotype has only a few counts. The chain joins TRBV18 to TRBJ2-7, with TRBD2 matching over 10 bases. The CDR3 has 15 amino acids. Germline lookup yields CDR1 KGHSH and CDR2 LQKENI. V shed 4 bases, J shed 0 bases, and the junction held 3 bases outside the gene matches. CDR3 DNA: TGTGCCAGCTCACAAGCGGGGGGGGACTCCTACGAGCAGTACTTC. Translation gives CASSQAGGDSYEQYF.

As for this clonotype: A read error is possible here, since a much larger clone lies one base away. This chain connects TRBV10-3 to TRBJ2-4; D may correspond to TRBD1 or TRBD2 (5 bases each). The end of the DNA is better explained by TRBJ2-7, so the J call may be wrong. Germline V gives CDR1 ENHRY, CDR2 SYGVKD. The CDR3 is made up of 16 amino acids. The CDR3 spells CATSLKPTGPTYEQYF. DNA of the CDR3: TGTGCCACCAGCCTAAAACCCACGGGACCAACCTACGAGCAGTACTTC.

The chain employs TRBV12-3 or TRBV12-4 and TRBJ2-7, with D unresolved. Trimming stripped 3 bases from V and 0 bases from J, with 3 bases between. The CDR3 contains 12 residues. The CDR3 protein is CASSFYSYEQYF. The DNA of the CDR3 is TGTGCCAGCAGTTTTTACTCCTACGAGCAGTACTTC.

This clonotype was detected only a few times. The V call is TRBV27, the J call TRBJ1-1, with D unclear. Germline CDR1 and CDR2: MNHEY and SMNVEV (reference sequence). The ends were cut back, 4 bases at V and 6 bases at J, with 12 bases in the middle. CDR3 length: 13 residues. CDR3 residues: CASSSGVLAEAFF. The DNA of the CDR3 is TGTGCCAGCAGTTCGGGAGTTCTCGCTGAAGCTTTCTTT.

The rearrangement uses TRBV29-1 and TRBJ1-2, with D possibly matching TRBD1 (6 bases). The V gene's germline CDR1 is SQVTM and CDR2 ANQGSEA. V was trimmed by 0 bases and J by 4 bases, leaving 15 bases between them. The CDR3 is made up of 15 amino acids. CDR3 residues: CSVEDLAGDPYGYTF. The CDR3 DNA reads as TGCAGCGTTGAAGATCTGGCAGGGGACCCCTATGGCTACACCTTC. Together with reference TRBV29-1 and TRBJ1-2, the CDR3 gives the full variable domain: SAVISQKPSRDICQRGTSLTIQCQVDSQVTMMFWYRQQPGQSLTLIATANQGSEATYESGFVIDKFPISRPNLTFSTLTVSNMSPEDSSIYLCSVEDLAGDPYGYTFGSGTRLTVV.